This T cell receptor (beta chain) is from a study of blood T cell repertoires in COVID-19. Study details: Donors in the United States, Italy and Spain gave samples during acute or convalescent COVID-19. Sources were T cells, B-cell-depleted T cells, or PBMCs; the material itself was cDNA or gDNA.

Some clones are missing from TCRdb's copy, which holds only in-frame ones; the method was immunoSEQ multiplex PCR. The profile covers about 120,000 clones, with roughly 80% appearing a single time and roughly 2.4% taken by the ten largest. Sequencing was carried out using peripheral blood. The clonotype comes from a man younger than 45 with acute or convalescent COVID-19.

DNA of the CDR3: TGTGCCAGCAGCTTCTCATCGGGGGGCGGGTACAATGAGCAGTTCTTC. Amino acids: CASSFSSGGGYNEQFF. This sequence joins TRBV7-2 and TRBJ2-1, with D possibly being TRBD2 (7 bases). Trimming stripped 3 bases from V and 4 bases from J, with 16 bases between. The germline V gene encodes CDR1 SGHTA and CDR2 FQGNSA. The CDR3 is 16 residues long.